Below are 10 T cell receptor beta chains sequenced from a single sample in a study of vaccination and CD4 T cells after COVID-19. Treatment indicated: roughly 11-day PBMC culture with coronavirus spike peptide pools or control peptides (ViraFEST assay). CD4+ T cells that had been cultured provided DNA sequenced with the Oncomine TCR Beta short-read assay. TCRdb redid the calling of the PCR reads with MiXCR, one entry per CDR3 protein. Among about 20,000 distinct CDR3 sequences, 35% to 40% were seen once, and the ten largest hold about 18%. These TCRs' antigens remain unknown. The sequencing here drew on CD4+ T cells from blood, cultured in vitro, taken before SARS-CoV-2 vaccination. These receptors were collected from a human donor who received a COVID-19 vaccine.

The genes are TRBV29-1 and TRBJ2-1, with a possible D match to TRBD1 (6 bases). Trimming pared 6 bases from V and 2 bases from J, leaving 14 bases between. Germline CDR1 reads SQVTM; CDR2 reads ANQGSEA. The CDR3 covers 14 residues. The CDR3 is CSVPLTGTYNEQFF. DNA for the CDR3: TGCAGCGTGCCCCTTACAGGGACCTACAATGAGCAGTTCTTC.

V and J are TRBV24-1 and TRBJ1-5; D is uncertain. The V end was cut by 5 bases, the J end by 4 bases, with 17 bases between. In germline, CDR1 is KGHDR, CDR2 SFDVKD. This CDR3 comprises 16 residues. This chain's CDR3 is CATSGGLGGRNQPQHF. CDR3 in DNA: TGTGCCACCAGTGGCGGGTTGGGTGGACGGAATCAGCCCCAGCATTTT.

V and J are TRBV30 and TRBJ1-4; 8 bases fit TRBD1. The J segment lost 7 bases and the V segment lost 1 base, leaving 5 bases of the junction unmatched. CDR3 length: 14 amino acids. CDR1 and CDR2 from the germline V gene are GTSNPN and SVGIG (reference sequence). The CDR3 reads CAWSGRQGREKLFF. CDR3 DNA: TGTGCCTGGAGTGGGAGACAGGGGCGTGAAAAACTGTTTTTT. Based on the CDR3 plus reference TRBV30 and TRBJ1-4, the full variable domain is SQTIHQWPATLVQPVGSPLSLECTVEGTSNPNLYWYRQAAGRGLQLLFYSVGIGQISSEVPQNLSASRPQDRQFILSSKKLLLSDSGFYLCAWSGRQGREKLFFGSGTQLSVL.

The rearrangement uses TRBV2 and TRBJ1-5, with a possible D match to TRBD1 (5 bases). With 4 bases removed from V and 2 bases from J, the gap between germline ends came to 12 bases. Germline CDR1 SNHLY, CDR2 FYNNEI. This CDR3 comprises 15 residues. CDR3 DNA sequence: TGTGCCAGCAGTGGGGGGGTCCTGGGCAATCAGCCCCAGCATTTT. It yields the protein CASSGGVLGNQPQHF. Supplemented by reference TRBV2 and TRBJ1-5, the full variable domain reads EPEVTQTPSHQVTQMGQEVILRCVPISNHLYFYWYRQILGQKVEFLVSFYNNEISEKSEIFDDQFSVERPDGSNFTLKIRSTKLEDSAMYFCASSGGVLGNQPQHFGDGTRLSIL.

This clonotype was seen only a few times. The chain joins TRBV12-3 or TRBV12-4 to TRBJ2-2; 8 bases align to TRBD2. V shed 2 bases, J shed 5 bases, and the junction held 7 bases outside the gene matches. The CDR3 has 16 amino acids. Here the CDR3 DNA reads TGTGCCAGCAGTTTATCCGGGGGGGCGGGTACCGGGGAGCTGTTTTTT. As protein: CASSLSGGAGTGELFF.

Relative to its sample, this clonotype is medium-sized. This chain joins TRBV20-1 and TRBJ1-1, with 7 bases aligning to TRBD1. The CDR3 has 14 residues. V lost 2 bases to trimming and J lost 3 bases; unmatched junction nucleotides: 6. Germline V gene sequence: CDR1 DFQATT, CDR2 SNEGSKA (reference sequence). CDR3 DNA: TGCAGTGCTAGAACAGGGGTAGGGGACACTGAAGCTTTCTTT. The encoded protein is CSARTGVGDTEAFF.

The DNA for the CDR3 is TGCGCCAGCAGCCAAGAACCGGGGGGGCTAAACGAGCAGTACTTC. Its translation is CASSQEPGGLNEQYF. The rearrangement uses TRBV4-1 and TRBJ2-7; 8 bases map to TRBD2. Germline V gene lookup returns CDR1 MGHRA and CDR2 YSYEKL. V shed 0 bases, J shed 5 bases, and the junction held 6 bases outside the gene matches. The CDR3 loop spans 15 amino acids.

The DNA for the CDR3 is TGTGCCAGCAGTCGATCGACAGGGAAATCTGGAAACACCATATATTTT. It specifies CASSRSTGKSGNTIYF. The V gene is TRBV28, the J gene TRBJ1-3; 7 bases are a match to TRBD1. This CDR3 spans 16 amino acids. The germline CDR1 and CDR2 sequences are MDHEN and SYDVKM. With 5 bases clipped from V and 1 base from J, the junction kept 8 bases outside the gene matches.

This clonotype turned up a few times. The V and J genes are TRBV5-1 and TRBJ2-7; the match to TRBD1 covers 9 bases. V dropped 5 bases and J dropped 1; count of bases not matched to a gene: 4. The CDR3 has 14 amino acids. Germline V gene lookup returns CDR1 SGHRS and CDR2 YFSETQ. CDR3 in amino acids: CASRGQGISYEQYF. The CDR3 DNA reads TGCGCCAGCAGGGGACAGGGTATTTCCTACGAGCAGTACTTC.

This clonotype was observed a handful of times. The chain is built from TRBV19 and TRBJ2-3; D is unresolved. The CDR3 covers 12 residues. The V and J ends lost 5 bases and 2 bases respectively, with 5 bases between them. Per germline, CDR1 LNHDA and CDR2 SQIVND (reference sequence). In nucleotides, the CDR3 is TGTGCCAGTAGTCTACCCACAGATACGCAGTATTTT. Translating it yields CASSLPTDTQYF.